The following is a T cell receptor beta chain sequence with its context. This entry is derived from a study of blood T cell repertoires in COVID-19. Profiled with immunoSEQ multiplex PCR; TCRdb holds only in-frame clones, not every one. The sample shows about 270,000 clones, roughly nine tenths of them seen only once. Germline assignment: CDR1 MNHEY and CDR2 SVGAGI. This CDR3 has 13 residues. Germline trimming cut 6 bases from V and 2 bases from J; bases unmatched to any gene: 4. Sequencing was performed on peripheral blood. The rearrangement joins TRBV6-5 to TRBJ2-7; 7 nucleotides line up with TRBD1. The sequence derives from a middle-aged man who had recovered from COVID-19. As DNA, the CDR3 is TGTGCCAGCAGGAGGCAGGGGGCCTACGAGCAGTACTTC. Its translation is CASRRQGAYEQYF.